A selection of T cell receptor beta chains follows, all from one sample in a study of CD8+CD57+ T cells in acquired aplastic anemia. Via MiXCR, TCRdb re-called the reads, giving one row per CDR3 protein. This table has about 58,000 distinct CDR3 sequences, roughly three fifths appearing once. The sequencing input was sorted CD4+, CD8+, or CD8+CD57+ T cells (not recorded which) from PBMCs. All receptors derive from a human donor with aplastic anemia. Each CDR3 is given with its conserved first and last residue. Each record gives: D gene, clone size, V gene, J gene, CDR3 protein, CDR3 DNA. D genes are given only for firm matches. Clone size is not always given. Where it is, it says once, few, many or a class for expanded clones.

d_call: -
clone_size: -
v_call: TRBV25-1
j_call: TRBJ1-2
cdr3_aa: CASSEQSEPSYGYTF
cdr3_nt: TGTGCCAGCAGTGAACAATCCGAACCGAGTTATGGCTACACCTTC

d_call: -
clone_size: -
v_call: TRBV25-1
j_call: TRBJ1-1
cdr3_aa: CASSITGINTEAFF
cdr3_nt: TGTGCCAGCTCTATTACAGGGATAAACACTGAAGCTTTCTTT

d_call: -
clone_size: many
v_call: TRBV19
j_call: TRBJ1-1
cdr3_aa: CASSEARGTEAFF
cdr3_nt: TGTGCCAGTAGTGAGGCCCGAGGGACTGAAGCTTTCTTT

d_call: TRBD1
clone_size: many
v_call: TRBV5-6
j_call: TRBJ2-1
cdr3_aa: CASSDGTGAGEQFF
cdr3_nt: TGTGCCAGCAGCGACGGGACAGGCGCGGGCGAGCAGTTCTTC

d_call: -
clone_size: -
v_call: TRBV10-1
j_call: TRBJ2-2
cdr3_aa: CASGTGLQSGELFF
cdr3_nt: TGCGCCAGCGGAACAGGGTTACAGTCCGGGGAGCTGTTTTTT

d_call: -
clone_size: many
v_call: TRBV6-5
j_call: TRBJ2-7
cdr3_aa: CASSSSEGLPPYEQYF
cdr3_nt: TGTGCCAGCAGTTCAAGTGAGGGGTTGCCGCCCTACGAGCAGTACTTC

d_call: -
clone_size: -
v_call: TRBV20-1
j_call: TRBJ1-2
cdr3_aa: CSARDAAESYGYTF
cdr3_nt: TGCAGTGCTAGAGATGCGGCGGAAAGCTATGGCTACACCTTC

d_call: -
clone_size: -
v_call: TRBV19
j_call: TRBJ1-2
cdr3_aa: CASGIVGVDYGYTF
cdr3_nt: TGTGCCAGTGGTATAGTTGGGGTTGACTATGGCTACACCTTC

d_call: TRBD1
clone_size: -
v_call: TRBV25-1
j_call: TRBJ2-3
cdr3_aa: CASSEFRTGADTQYF
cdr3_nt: TGTGCCAGCAGTGAATTTAGGACAGGGGCAGATACGCAGTATTTT

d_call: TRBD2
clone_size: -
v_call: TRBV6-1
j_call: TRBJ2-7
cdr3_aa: CAIARGGPYEQYF
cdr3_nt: TGTGCCATCGCCCGGGGGGGACCATACGAGCAGTACTTC

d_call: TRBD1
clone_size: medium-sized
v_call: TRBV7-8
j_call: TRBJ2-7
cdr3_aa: CASSLRRTGSYEQYF
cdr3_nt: TGTGCCAGCAGCTTAAGAAGGACAGGGTCCTACGAGCAGTACTTC

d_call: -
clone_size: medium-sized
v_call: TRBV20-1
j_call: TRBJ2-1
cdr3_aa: CSATDPVTDEQFF
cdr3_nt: TGCAGTGCTACCGACCCCGTAACTGATGAGCAGTTCTTC

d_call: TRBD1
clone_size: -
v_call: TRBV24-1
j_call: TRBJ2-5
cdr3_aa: CATSDSGTGGGETQYF
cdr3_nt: TGTGCCACCAGTGATTCCGGGACAGGGGGCGGAGAGACCCAGTACTTC

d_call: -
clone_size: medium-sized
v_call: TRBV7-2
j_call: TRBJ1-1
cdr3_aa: CASSAWGGTEAFF
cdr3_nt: TGTGCCAGCAGCGCCTGGGGCGGCACTGAAGCTTTCTTT

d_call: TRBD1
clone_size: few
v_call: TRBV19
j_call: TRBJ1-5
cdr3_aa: CASSQAGTVMEPQHF
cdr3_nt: TGTGCCAGTAGTCAGGCCGGGACAGTAATGGAGCCCCAGCATTTT

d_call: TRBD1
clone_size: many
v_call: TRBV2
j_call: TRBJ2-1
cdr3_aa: CASRTGGESYNEQFF
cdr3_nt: TGTGCCAGCAGGACAGGGGGCGAATCCTACAATGAGCAGTTCTTC

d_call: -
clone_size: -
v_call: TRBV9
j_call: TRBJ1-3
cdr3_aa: CASRVSAVSSGNTIYF
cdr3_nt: TGTGCCAGCCGCGTATCCGCCGTCAGCTCCGGAAACACCATATATTTT

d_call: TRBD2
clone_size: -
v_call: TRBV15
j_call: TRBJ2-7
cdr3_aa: CATSSQFSGGRSSYEQYF
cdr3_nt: TGTGCCACCAGCAGTCAGTTTAGCGGGGGACGTTCCTCCTACGAGCAGTACTTC

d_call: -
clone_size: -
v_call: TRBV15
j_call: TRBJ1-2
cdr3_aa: CATSRDEYGYTF
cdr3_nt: TGTGCCACCAGCAGAGATGAGTATGGCTACACCTTC

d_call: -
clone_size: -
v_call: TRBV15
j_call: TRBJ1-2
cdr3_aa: CATSRGSDGYTF
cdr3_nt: TGTGCCACCAGCAGGGGATCGGATGGCTACACCTTC

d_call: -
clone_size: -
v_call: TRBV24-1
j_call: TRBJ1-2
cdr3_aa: CATSDWDLGFGYTF
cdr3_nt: TGTGCCACCAGTGATTGGGACTTAGGATTTGGCTACACCTTC

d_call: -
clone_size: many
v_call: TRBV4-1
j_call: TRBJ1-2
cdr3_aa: CASSQAQDTAYGYTF
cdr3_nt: TGCGCCAGCAGCCAAGCCCAGGACACAGCCTATGGCTACACCTTC

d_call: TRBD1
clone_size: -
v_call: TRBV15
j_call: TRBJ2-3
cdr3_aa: CATSSNRGTDTQYF
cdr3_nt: TGTGCCACCAGCTCTAACAGGGGGACAGATACGCAGTATTTT

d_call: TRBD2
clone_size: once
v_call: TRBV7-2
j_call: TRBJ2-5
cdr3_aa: CASSYPSGGAETQYF
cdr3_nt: TGTGCCAGCAGCTATCCTAGCGGGGGGGCGGAGACCCAGTACTTC

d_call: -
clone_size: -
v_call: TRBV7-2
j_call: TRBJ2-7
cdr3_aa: CASTGATEQYF
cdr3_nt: TGTGCCAGCACCGGGGCAACCGAGCAGTACTTC

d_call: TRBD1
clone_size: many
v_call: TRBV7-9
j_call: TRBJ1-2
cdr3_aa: CASSLGQGVYGYTF
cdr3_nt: TGTGCCAGCAGCTTAGGGCAGGGGGTCTATGGCTACACCTTC

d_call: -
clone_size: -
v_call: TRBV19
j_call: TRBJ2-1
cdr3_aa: CASMTTGWNEQFF
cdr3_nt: TGTGCCAGTATGACTACAGGGTGGAATGAGCAGTTCTTC

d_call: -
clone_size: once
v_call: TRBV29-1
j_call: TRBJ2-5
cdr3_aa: CSVEGGAVQETHCF
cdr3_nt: TGCAGCGTTGAAGGGGGGGCGGTCCAAGAGACCCATTGCTTC

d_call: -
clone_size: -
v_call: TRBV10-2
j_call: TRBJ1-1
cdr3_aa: CATKKAGRASNTEAFF
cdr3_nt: TGCGCCACCAAGAAGGCAGGGCGAGCGTCGAACACTGAAGCTTTCTTT

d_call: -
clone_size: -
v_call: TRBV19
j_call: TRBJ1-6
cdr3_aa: CASSIPEGGNSPLHF
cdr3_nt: TGTGCCAGTAGTATCCCAGAAGGGGGGAATTCACCCCTCCACTTT

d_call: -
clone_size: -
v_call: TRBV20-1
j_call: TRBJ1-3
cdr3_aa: CSAVGGNSGNTIYF
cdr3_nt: TGCAGTGCGGTAGGGGGGAACTCTGGAAACACCATATATTTT

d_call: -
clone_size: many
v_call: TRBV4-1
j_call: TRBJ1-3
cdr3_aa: CASSHTWGGGEDTIYF
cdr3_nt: TGCGCCAGCAGCCACACCTGGGGGGGCGGAGAGGACACCATATATTTT

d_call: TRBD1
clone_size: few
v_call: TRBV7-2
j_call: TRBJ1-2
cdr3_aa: CASSLGQGIDGYTF
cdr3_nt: TGTGCCAGCAGCCTGGGACAGGGGATCGATGGCTACACCTTC

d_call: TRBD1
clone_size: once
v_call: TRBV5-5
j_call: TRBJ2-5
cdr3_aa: CASSPRQGVSQETQYF
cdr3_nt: TGCGCCAGCAGCCCCAGACAGGGGGTAAGCCAAGAGACCCAGTACTTC

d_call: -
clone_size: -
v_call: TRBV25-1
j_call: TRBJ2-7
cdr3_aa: CASSQEGVEQYF
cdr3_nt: TGTGCCAGCAGCCAAGAGGGGGTAGAGCAGTACTTC

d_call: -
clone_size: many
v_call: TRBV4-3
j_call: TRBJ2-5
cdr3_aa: CASSQDNAGGQETQYF
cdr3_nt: TGCGCCAGCAGCCAAGATAACGCAGGTGGTCAGGAGACCCAGTACTTC

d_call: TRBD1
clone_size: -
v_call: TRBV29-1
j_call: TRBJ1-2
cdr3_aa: CSVEDGIRGWGYTF
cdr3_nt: TGCAGCGTTGAAGATGGCATCAGGGGGTGGGGCTACACCTTC

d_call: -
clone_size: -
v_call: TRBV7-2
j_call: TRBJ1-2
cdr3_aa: CASSLASERGYTF
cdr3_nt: TGTGCCAGCAGCTTAGCGTCCGAGAGGGGCTACACCTTC

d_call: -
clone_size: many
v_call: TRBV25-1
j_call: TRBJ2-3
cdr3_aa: CASSEPDGRRTDTQYF
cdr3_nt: TGTGCCAGCAGTGAACCAGATGGGAGGAGGACAGATACGCAGTATTTT

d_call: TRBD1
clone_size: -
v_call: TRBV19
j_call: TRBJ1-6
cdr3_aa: CASSFTGQAASPLHF
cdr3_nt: TGTGCCAGTAGTTTCACGGGACAGGCGGCTTCACCCCTCCACTTT

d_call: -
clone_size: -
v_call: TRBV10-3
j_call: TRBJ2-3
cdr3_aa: CATRRGLRDYTDTQYF
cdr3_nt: TGTGCCACCCGGAGGGGGCTTCGCGACTACACAGATACGCAGTATTTT

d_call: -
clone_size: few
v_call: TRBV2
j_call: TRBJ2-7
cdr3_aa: CASEGNPTEQYF
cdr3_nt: TGTGCCAGCGAAGGGAATCCTACGGAACAGTACTTC

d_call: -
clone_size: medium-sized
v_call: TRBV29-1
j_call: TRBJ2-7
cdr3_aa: CSVARDSRPYEQYF
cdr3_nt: TGCAGCGTCGCCCGGGACTCAAGGCCTTACGAGCAGTACTTC

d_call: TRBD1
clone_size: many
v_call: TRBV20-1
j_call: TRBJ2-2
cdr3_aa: CSATGTESNTGELFF
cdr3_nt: TGCAGTGCTACCGGGACAGAGTCCAACACCGGGGAGCTGTTTTTT

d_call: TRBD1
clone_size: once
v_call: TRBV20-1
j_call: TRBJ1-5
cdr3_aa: CSAPGTGPNQPQHF
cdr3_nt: TGCAGTGCTCCAGGGACAGGGCCCAATCAGCCCCAGCATTTT